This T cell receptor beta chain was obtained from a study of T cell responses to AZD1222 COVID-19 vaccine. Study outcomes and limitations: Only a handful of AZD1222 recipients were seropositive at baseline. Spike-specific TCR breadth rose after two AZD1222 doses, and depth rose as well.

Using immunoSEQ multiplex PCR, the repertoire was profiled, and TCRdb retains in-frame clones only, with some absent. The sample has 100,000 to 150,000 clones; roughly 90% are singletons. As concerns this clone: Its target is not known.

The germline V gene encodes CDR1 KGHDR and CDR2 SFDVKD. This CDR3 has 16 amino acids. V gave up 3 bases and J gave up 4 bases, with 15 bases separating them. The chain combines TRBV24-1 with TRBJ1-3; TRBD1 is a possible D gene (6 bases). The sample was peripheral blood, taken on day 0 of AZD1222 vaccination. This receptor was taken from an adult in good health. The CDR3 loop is CATSDPSDSLGNTIYF. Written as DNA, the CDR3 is TGTGCCACCAGTGATCCCTCGGACAGTTTAGGAAACACCATATATTTT.